This T cell receptor (beta chain) stems from a study of blood T cell repertoires in COVID-19. On the study more broadly: The cDNA or gDNA used as material had been derived from T cells, B-cell-depleted T cells, or PBMCs.

Repertoires were generated with immunoSEQ multiplex PCR, while TCRdb's copy carries only in-frame clones and drops some. The table lists hundreds of thousands of clones, 70% to 90% of them singletons, with around 3% in the top ten. Germline CDR1 is SGHTA and CDR2 is FQGNSA. The junction had 4 bases not matched to a gene; V was cut back by 5 bases and J by 3 bases. CDR3 length: 14 residues. Material: peripheral blood. This receptor was identified in a man aged 18 to 35 with active or convalescent COVID-19. The chain recombines TRBV7-2 with TRBJ2-7; 10 bases fit TRBD2. The CDR3 loop reads CASSTSGARYEQYF. Here the CDR3 DNA reads TGTGCCAGCAGCACTAGCGGGGCGCGCTACGAGCAGTACTTC. Full variable domain (rest looked up from reference TRBV7-2 and TRBJ2-7): GAGVSQSPSNKVTEKGKDVELRCDPISGHTALYWYRQSLGQGLEFLIYFQGNSAPDKSGLPSDRFSAERTGGSVSTLTIQRTQQEDSAVYLCASSTSGARYEQYFGPGTRLTVT.